These 25 T cell receptor beta chains share one sample of origin, sequenced in a study of T cells in Graves' hyperthyroidism and ophthalmopathy. TCR beta CDR3 sequences were amplified from RNA transcripts. The primer set for the first-round RT-PCR of the TCR CDR3 was HTBI. Via MiXCR, TCRdb re-called the multiplex PCR reads, giving one row per CDR3 protein. The table includes a few hundred thousand distinct CDR3 sequences, roughly 50% detected once. Sequencing used peripheral blood or thyroid tissue (not recorded which). These receptors all stem from a woman between 18 and 29 years old with Graves' hyperthyroidism.

This clonotype was counted ten times or more. The rearrangement links TRBV29-1 to TRBJ1-3; no definite D call. The CDR3 length is 12 residues. V lost 5 bases and J lost 3, with 8 bases in between. Germline-derived CDR1 and CDR2 are SQVTM and ANQGSEA. The CDR3 sequence is CSVYVSGNTIYF. The DNA of the CDR3 is TGCAGCGTTTACGTCAGTGGAAACACCATATATTTT.

There are many counts of this clonotype. The chain is built from TRBV7-2 and TRBJ2-7, with D possibly TRBD2 on 6 matching bases. CDR3 length: 14 residues. Trimming stripped 1 base from V and 3 bases from J, with 10 bases between. CDR1 and CDR2 (germline): SGHTA, FQGNSA. The CDR3 loop reads CASSLGLRDYEQYF. DNA for the CDR3: TGTGCCAGCAGCTTAGGTCTGCGGGACTACGAGCAGTACTTC.

Ten or more counts support this clonotype. CDR3 protein: CASSIGQSTGELFF. The DNA for the CDR3 is TGTGCCAGCAGCATCGGACAGTCCACCGGGGAGCTGTTTTTT. This chain connects TRBV7-9 to TRBJ2-2; D may be TRBD1 (6 bases). Trimming stripped 5 bases from V and 4 bases from J, with 11 bases between. CDR1 and CDR2 (germline): SEHNR, FQNEAQ (reference sequence). The length of the CDR3 is 14 residues.

In its sample, this clonotype was seen many times. The chain employs TRBV13 and TRBJ2-2; 7 bases agree with TRBD2. Looked up from germline, CDR1 is PRHDT and CDR2 is FYEKMQ (reference sequence). The CDR3 covers 15 residues. V was pared by 6 bases and J by 7 bases, with 11 bases of the junction left unmatched. The CDR3 here is CASRPMGGSGGELFF. In DNA form, the CDR3 reads TGTGCCAGCAGACCAATGGGGGGGTCTGGCGGGGAGCTGTTTTTT.

The V call is TRBV7-3, the J call TRBJ2-1, with unresolved D. The CDR3 has 12 residues. Per germline, CDR1 SGHTA and CDR2 FQGTGA. The V end was cut by 0 bases, the J end by 5 bases, with 2 bases between. CDR3 sequence reads: CASSLTNNEQFF. DNA of the CDR3: TGTGCCAGCAGCTTAACTAACAATGAGCAGTTCTTC.

This clonotype has a count of ten or more. The chain recombines TRBV2 with TRBJ2-2; D is unclear. The CDR3 is 13 amino acids. Trimming removed 1 base from V and 7 bases from J, with 7 bases in between. Germline values: CDR1 SNHLY, CDR2 FYNNEI. CDR3 DNA: TGTGCCAGCAGTGAAGACAGCCTCGGGGAGCTGTTTTTT. Protein: CASSEDSLGELFF.

The chain uses TRBV29-1 and TRBJ1-2; 10 nucleotides match TRBD1. Germline CDR1 SQVTM, CDR2 ANQGSEA. V gave up 5 bases and J gave up 7 bases; unmatched junction bases: 10. This CDR3 contains 14 residues. This chain's CDR3 is CSVSGGGTGVGYTF. CDR3 nucleotides: TGCAGCGTTAGTGGTGGCGGGACAGGGGTTGGCTACACCTTC.

This clonotype was recorded at least ten times. The CDR3 nucleotides read TGTGCCAGCAGTCAGCGGGAGGGCGCCTACGAGCAGTACTTC. Translating gives CASSQREGAYEQYF. The chain has TRBV27 and TRBJ2-7; 10 nucleotides line up with TRBD2. The CDR3 has 14 amino acids. J was trimmed by 2 bases and V by 5 bases; bases with no gene match: 3. Germline V gives CDR1 MNHEY, CDR2 SMNVEV (reference sequence).

This clonotype was recorded at least ten times. This rearrangement joins TRBV29-1 to TRBJ1-5; 7 nucleotides align to TRBD1. The trim removed 5 bases at V and 2 bases at J, leaving 3 bases unmatched. This CDR3 spans 13 amino acids. Germline lookup yields CDR1 SQVTM and CDR2 ANQGSEA. As DNA, the CDR3 is TGCAGCGTTAGACAGGGAGGCAATCAGCCCCAGCATTTT. Its protein is CSVRQGGNQPQHF. Variable domain in full (rest from reference TRBV29-1 and TRBJ1-5): SAVISQKPSRDICQRGTSLTIQCQVDSQVTMMFWYRQQPGQSLTLIATANQGSEATYESGFVIDKFPISRPNLTFSTLTVSNMSPEDSSIYLCSVRQGGNQPQHFGDGTRLSIL.

The gene calls are TRBV24-1 and TRBJ2-7; no clear D. With the DNA end fitting TRBJ2-1 better, the J assignment may be wrong. The CDR3 runs 12 residues. Per the germline V gene, CDR1 is KGHDR and CDR2 is SFDVKD. CDR3 in amino acids: CATSDRVNEQFF. Here the CDR3 DNA reads TGTGCCACCAGTGATCGGGTAAATGAGCAGTTCTTC.

This clonotype was detected only a few times. The V call is TRBV15, the J call TRBJ2-6; D perhaps matches TRBD2 (6 bases). The CDR3 consists of 15 residues. The V end lost 0 bases, the J end lost 5 bases, and 8 bases lay between the germline ends. Germline assignment: CDR1 LNHNV and CDR2 YYDKDF (reference sequence). CDR3 coding DNA: TGTGCCACCAGCAGAGATCGCGGGAGGGCCAACGTCCTGACTTTC. This encodes CATSRDRGRANVLTF.

This clonotype was found many times. The chain recombines TRBV29-1 with TRBJ2-7; D unresolved. Germline V gene data show CDR1 as SQVTM and CDR2 as ANQGSEA. The CDR3 spans 15 residues. V lost 5 bases and J lost 0, with 17 bases in between. In nucleotides, the CDR3 is TGCAGCGTTACAACCCTCCGGTCTGCCTCCTACGAGCAGTACTTC. It translates to CSVTTLRSASYEQYF.

There are many counts of this clonotype. This rearrangement joins TRBV20-1 to TRBJ2-5, with a tentative D call TRBD2 (6 bases). Germline V gene sequence: CDR1 DFQATT, CDR2 SNEGSKA (reference sequence). The CDR3 runs to 15 residues. V was shortened by 2 bases and J by 5 bases, with 18 bases between the two germline ends. The CDR3 region is CSARRGTSFEETQYF. CDR3 bases: TGCAGTGCTAGAAGGGGTACTAGCTTTGAGGAGACCCAGTACTTC.

This sequence joins TRBV15 and TRBJ2-7, with TRBD2 matching 9 bases. J lost 9 bases, V lost 0 bases, and 12 bases had no gene match. The germline V gene encodes CDR1 LNHNV and CDR2 YYDKDF (reference sequence). CDR3 length: 16 residues. DNA for the CDR3: TGTGCCACCAGCAGAGATCGGAGCGGGGGGCGACACGGGCAGTACTTC. This codes for CATSRDRSGGRHGQYF. Based on the CDR3 plus reference TRBV15 and TRBJ2-7, the full variable domain is DAMVIQNPRYQVTQFGKPVTLSCSQTLNHNVMYWYQQKSSQAPKLLFHYYDKDFNNEADTPDNFQSRRPNTSFCFLDIRSPGLGDTAMYLCATSRDRSGGRHGQYFGPGTRLTVT.

This chain links TRBV19 with TRBJ2-2, with 7 bases lining up with TRBD2. This CDR3 contains 16 residues. V lost 6 bases, J lost 3 bases, and 10 bases stayed unmatched. Germline values: CDR1 LNHDA, CDR2 SQIVND (reference sequence). The DNA for the CDR3 is TGTGCCAGTAGCAACCAGCCAGCGGGGTACACCGGGGAGCTGTTTTTT. This gives the protein CASSNQPAGYTGELFF.

This clonotype showed up many times. The chain joins TRBV6-6 to TRBJ1-5; TRBD1 matches 7 bases. V shed 2 bases and J 3 bases; nucleotides not matched to a gene: 7. CDR1 is MNHNY, CDR2 SVGAGI, per germline (reference sequence). The CDR3 sequence is 16 residues long. The CDR3 DNA sequence: TGTGCCAGCAGTTACCTCTCGACAGGGCCCAATCAGCCCCAGCATTTT. Translation gives CASSYLSTGPNQPQHF.

The chain employs TRBV29-1 and TRBJ1-2; D might be TRBD1 (5 bases). This CDR3 region has 11 residues. The V end was cut by 8 bases, the J end by 8 bases, with 15 bases between. Germline CDR1 and CDR2: SQVTM and ANQGSEA. The CDR3 nucleotides read TGCAGCTTAATACAGGACGACGGCTACACCTTC. It is translated as CSLIQDDGYTF.

This clonotype has only one observation. The genes are TRBV2 and TRBJ2-2, with 8 bases matching TRBD2. Germline CDR1 reads SNHLY; CDR2 reads FYNNEI. The CDR3 sequence is 14 residues long. Trimming took 7 bases from V and 4 from J; bases not matched to a gene: 5. DNA for the CDR3: TGTGCCAGCACTAATCGGGAGGGCACCGGGGAGCTGTTTTTT. The encoded protein is CASTNREGTGELFF.

J is TRBJ1-5 and V is TRBV24-1; tentative D call: TRBD1 (6 bases). This CDR3 has 15 amino acids. V was pared by 5 bases and J by 0 bases, with 10 bases between. Germline V gene sequence: CDR1 KGHDR, CDR2 SFDVKD. CDR3 protein: CATSGDNYSNQPQHF. The DNA of the CDR3 is TGTGCCACCAGTGGGGACAACTATAGCAATCAGCCCCAGCATTTT.

The chain carries TRBV20-1 and TRBJ1-4; the match to TRBD1 covers 8 bases. In germline, CDR1 is DFQATT, CDR2 SNEGSKA (reference sequence). Trimming took 6 bases from V and 6 from J; bases not matched to a gene: 9. This CDR3 region has 14 residues. The CDR3 spells CSANDGTGDEKLFF. The CDR3 bases are TGCAGTGCCAATGACGGGACAGGTGATGAAAAACTGTTTTTT.

This clonotype showed up many times. This chain uses TRBV4-3 with TRBJ2-7; no firm D call. V lost 4 bases and J lost 0, with 4 bases in between. The CDR3 spans 12 residues. The V gene's germline CDR1 is LGHNA and CDR2 YSLEER. The DNA of the CDR3 is TGCGCCAGCAGCCGGCTCTCCTACGAGCAGTACTTC. Its protein is CASSRLSYEQYF.

CDR3 coding DNA: TGCAGTGCTAGAGATCATGGGGTAAATTCACCCCTCCACTTT. The encoded protein is CSARDHGVNSPLHF. This chain connects TRBV20-1 to TRBJ1-6; D is ambiguous. Germline V CDR1 and CDR2: DFQATT, SNEGSKA (reference sequence). Trimming took off 0 bases at V and 7 bases at J, with 10 bases between the two ends. The length of the CDR3 is 14 residues.

The chain is built from TRBV5-1 and TRBJ1-1, with no clear D. The CDR3 is 12 amino acids. The germline V gene has CDR1 SGHRS and CDR2 YFSETQ. V was shortened by 9 bases and J by 14 bases, with 23 bases between the two germline ends. CDR3 DNA: TGCGCCACTAGCGGGAGTAGCAATGAGCAGTTCTTT. Its translation is CATSGSSNEQFF.

This clonotype has only one observation. The genes are TRBV21-1 and TRBJ1-6; the table's TRBD1 call for D was not verified on the DNA. TRBV21-1 is termed a pseudogene. The CDR3 is made up of 14 amino acids. The CDR3 sequence is CASRMVQGGSPLHF. CDR3 coding DNA: TGTGCCAGCCGCATGGTCCAGGGGGGGTCACCCCTCCACTTT.

A note on this clonotype: This may stem from a read error, because a much larger clone lies one nucleotide away. The chain is built from TRBV25-1 and TRBJ1-5; TRBD1 matches 7 bases. The germline gives CDR1 MGHDK, CDR2 SYGVNS. The CDR3 has 16 amino acids. CDR3 nucleotide sequence: TGTGCCAGCAGGATGTCCTGGGGACAGTCCAATCAGCTCCAGCATTTT. It specifies CASRMSWGQSNQLQHF. Looking up the rest from reference TRBV25-1 and TRBJ1-5 gives the full variable domain: EADIYQTPRYLVIGTGKKITLECSQTMGHDKMYWYQQDPGMELHLIHYSYGVNSTEKGDLSSESTVSRIRTEHFPLTLESARPSHTSQYLCASRMSWGQSNQLQHFGDGTRLSIL.